This passage covers 25 T cell receptor beta chains from one sample sequenced in a study of Graves' ophthalmopathy and Graves' hyperthyroidism (dated by TCRdb to 2017 to 2018). The sequencer listed for this sample is Illumina HiSeq 2000. For repertoire sequencing, the TCR beta CDR3 regions were amplified from RNA transcripts. A first-round RT-PCR used HTBI primers with the Qiagen OneStep RT-PCR kit, followed by a second-round multiplex PCR, size selection and purification. In-frame beta chains were kept once TCRdb had trimmed the public reads at Q25 with fastp and called clones with MiXCR. Records with the same CDR3 protein are collapsed into one entry carrying the most frequent genes and DNA. The table for this sample lists tens of thousands of distinct CDR3 sequences; 52% of them were counted only once. More than 15% of the sample belongs to the ten largest clones. The sequenced sample consisted of peripheral blood. The receptors stem from an adult man with Graves' ophthalmopathy.

This chain links TRBV12-3 or TRBV12-4 with TRBJ1-2; D is ambiguous. V was trimmed by 1 base and J by 4 bases, leaving 7 bases between them. The CDR3 loop spans 13 amino acids. Here the CDR3 reads CASSLEGSYGYTF. CDR3 DNA sequence: TGTGCCAGCAGTTTAGAAGGGAGCTATGGCTACACCTTC.

The chain carries TRBV6-1 and TRBJ1-6; no definite D call. The CDR3 contains 14 residues. The V end lost 7 bases, the J end lost 5 bases, and 12 bases lay between the germline ends. Germline lookup yields CDR1 MNHNS and CDR2 SASEGT. CDR3 loop: CASTRGQNNSPLHF. The CDR3 DNA reads TGTGCCAGCACCCGAGGGCAAAATAATTCACCCCTCCACTTT.

This clonotype was found many times. The rearrangement joins TRBV20-1 to TRBJ1-5, with a weak D call TRBD1 (6 bases). V dropped 3 bases and J dropped 0 bases, with 9 bases sitting between them. The CDR3 spans 14 residues. In germline, CDR1 is DFQATT, CDR2 SNEGSKA (reference sequence). The CDR3: CSASPGDSNQPQHF. The CDR3 DNA follows: TGCAGTGCTAGTCCAGGGGATAGCAATCAGCCCCAGCATTTT.

This clonotype was seen many times. The V gene is TRBV7-2, the J gene TRBJ2-3; D might be TRBD1 (5 bases). With 5 bases removed from V and 2 bases from J, the gap between germline ends came to 11 bases. The length of the CDR3 is 14 residues. The germline gives CDR1 SGHTA, CDR2 FQGNSA. The CDR3: CASSPQGHTDTQYF. The DNA for the CDR3 is TGTGCCAGCAGCCCCCAGGGTCACACAGATACGCAGTATTTT.

In this sample, this clonotype turned up many times. The rearrangement joins TRBV20-1 to TRBJ2-5; no clear D gene. Germline loops: CDR1 DFQATT, CDR2 SNEGSKA (reference sequence). This CDR3 contains 13 residues. With 5 bases removed from V and 0 bases from J, the gap between germline ends came to 10 bases. The CDR3 is CSAAIAYQETQYF. The CDR3 nucleotides are TGCAGTGCTGCGATAGCTTACCAAGAGACCCAGTACTTC.

There are many counts of this clonotype. V gene TRBV30 combines with J gene TRBJ1-5, with a possible D match to TRBD1 (6 bases). The V gene's germline CDR1 is GTSNPN and CDR2 SVGIG (reference sequence). V lost 2 bases and J lost 3, with 8 bases in between. CDR3 length equals 13 residues. The CDR3 reads CAWSTGTNQPQHF. CDR3 coding DNA: TGTGCCTGGAGTACAGGGACCAATCAGCCCCAGCATTTT.

In this sample, this clonotype turned up many times. The chain has TRBV7-2 and TRBJ2-4; 11 bases line up with TRBD1. CDR1 and CDR2 (germline): SGHTA, FQGNSA. This CDR3 has 14 amino acids. With 4 bases clipped from V and 9 bases from J, the junction kept 5 bases outside the gene matches. In nucleotides, the CDR3 is TGTGCCAGCAGCTCGGACAGGGGGCAGGTCATTCAGTACTTC. It translates to CASSSDRGQVIQYF.

This chain links TRBV19 with TRBJ2-5, with 8 positions matching TRBD1. The CDR3 has 16 amino acids. V was clipped by 3 bases and J by 4 bases; unmatched bases: 10. In germline, CDR1 is LNHDA, CDR2 SQIVND (reference sequence). The CDR3 is CASSIQIGTGSETQYF. CDR3 sequence (DNA): TGTGCCAGTAGTATTCAAATCGGGACAGGATCAGAGACCCAGTACTTC.

Details on this clonotype: A much more abundant neighbour one base away suggests this may be a read error. The chain is built from TRBV6-2 or TRBV6-3 and TRBJ2-7, with 12 nucleotides matching TRBD2. The germline CDR1 and CDR2 sequences are MNHEY and SVGEGT. The CDR3 loop spans 15 amino acids. As DNA, the CDR3 is TGTGTCAGCAGTAGACTAGCGGGGGCCCTCTACGAGCAGTACTTC. Translated, it gives CVSSRLAGALYEQYF.

This clonotype was counted many times. This sequence joins TRBV7-9 and TRBJ2-1, with D possibly matching TRBD2 (6 bases). Germline assignment: CDR1 SEHNR and CDR2 FQNEAQ (reference sequence). The ends were cut back, 5 bases at V and 8 bases at J, with 22 bases in the middle. The CDR3 consists of 16 residues. The CDR3: CASSRRATQLADEQFF. The CDR3 coding sequence is TGTGCCAGCAGCCGTCGCGCCACTCAACTAGCAGATGAGCAGTTCTTC.

In this sample, this clonotype turned up a few times. V and J are TRBV2 and TRBJ1-1; maybe TRBD1 (6 bases). Germline V lookup: CDR1 SNHLY, CDR2 FYNNEI. V gave up 6 bases and J gave up 3 bases, with 20 bases separating them. This CDR3 is 16 amino acids long. This chain's CDR3 is CASSPHTGSVDTEAFF. As DNA, the CDR3 is TGTGCCAGCAGCCCCCATACAGGGAGCGTGGACACTGAAGCTTTCTTT.

The CDR3 DNA sequence: TGTGCCACCAGCAGATGGACAGCCACAGATACGCAGTATTTT. It translates to CATSRWTATDTQYF. The V call is TRBV15, the J call TRBJ2-3; weak D call: TRBD1 (6 bases). Germline loops: CDR1 LNHNV, CDR2 YYDKDF (reference sequence). The CDR3 has 14 amino acids. V dropped 2 bases and J dropped 2 bases, with 8 bases sitting between them.

This chain joins TRBV9 and TRBJ2-2; D perhaps matches TRBD2 (6 bases). The CDR3 contains 14 residues. Germline CDR1 is SGDLS and CDR2 is YYNGEE. Trimming removed 1 base at V and 6 bases at J, with 10 bases between. This CDR3 is CASSVSGPAGELFF. CDR3 DNA sequence: TGTGCCAGCAGCGTAAGCGGGCCCGCCGGGGAGCTGTTTTTT.

This chain links TRBV2 with TRBJ2-1; a possible D gene is TRBD2 (6 bases). Germline CDR1 SNHLY, CDR2 FYNNEI. The V gene lost 11 bases and the J gene lost 7 bases, with 24 bases spanning the gap. The CDR3 runs 15 residues. CDR3 region: CAATLGGLPENEQFF. CDR3 coding DNA: TGTGCCGCTACACTGGGGGGACTCCCTGAGAATGAGCAGTTCTTC.

J is TRBJ1-1 and V is TRBV20-1, with 7 positions matching TRBD1. The CDR3 contains 15 residues. The J segment lost 3 bases and the V segment lost 0 bases, leaving 7 bases of the junction unmatched. CDR1 and CDR2 from the germline V gene are DFQATT and SNEGSKA (reference sequence). The CDR3, as DNA: TGCAGTGCTAGAGATCCGAGGGGGCGAGACACTGAAGCTTTCTTT. Encoded protein: CSARDPRGRDTEAFF.

The rearrangement links TRBV5-1 to TRBJ2-7; D is ambiguous. The CDR3 length is 13 residues. Looked up from germline, CDR1 is SGHRS and CDR2 is YFSETQ. CDR3 sequence (DNA): TGCGCCAGCGGCTTGCGCAGGACCTACGAGCAGTACGTC. Translated, it gives CASGLRRTYEQYV.

This clonotype came up many times. The J gene is TRBJ2-3, the V gene TRBV6-1, with D unclear. CDR3 length: 14 amino acids. The germline gives CDR1 MNHNS, CDR2 SASEGT. Between the trimmed V and J ends, which lost 6 bases and 2 bases, there was a span of 12 bases. CDR3 sequence (DNA): TGTGCCAGCAGATCCGGCCTCCCCACAGATACGCAGTATTTT. It codes for CASRSGLPTDTQYF.

This sequence joins TRBV7-9 and TRBJ2-7; D is perhaps TRBD2 (5 bases). Trimming shortened V by 7 bases and J by 2 bases, and 9 bases separated the two germline ends. This CDR3 is 12 amino acids long. Germline V gene sequence: CDR1 SEHNR, CDR2 FQNEAQ (reference sequence). The CDR3 loop is CASNLGTYEQYF. The DNA for the CDR3 is TGTGCCAGCAATCTCGGGACCTACGAGCAGTACTTC. Using reference TRBV7-9 and TRBJ2-7 for the parts outside the CDR3, the full variable domain is DTGVSQNPRHKITKRGQNVTFRCDPISEHNRLYWYRQTLGQGPEFLTYFQNEAQLEKSRLLSDRFSAERPKGSFSTLEIQRTEQGDSAMYLCASNLGTYEQYFGPGTRLTVT.

The CDR3 spells CASSIRQNEKLFF. CDR3 coding DNA: TGTGCCAGCAGCATTCGACAGAATGAAAAACTGTTTTTT. The chain carries TRBV9 and TRBJ1-4; weak D call: TRBD1 (5 bases). With 4 bases removed from V and 5 bases from J, the gap between germline ends came to 9 bases. Germline V gene lookup returns CDR1 SGDLS and CDR2 YYNGEE. The CDR3 is 13 amino acids.

The chain recombines TRBV9 with TRBJ2-2, with TRBD2 identical over 11 bases. The CDR3 is 18 residues long. CDR1 and CDR2 from the germline V gene are SGDLS and YYNGEE. The J segment lost 0 bases and the V segment lost 2 bases, leaving 6 bases of the junction unmatched. The CDR3 DNA reads TGTGCCAGCAGCGTTTGGGGGACTAGCGGCACGAACACCGGGGAGCTGTTTTTT. Protein: CASSVWGTSGTNTGELFF.

This clonotype was recorded at least ten times. The chain links TRBV13 to TRBJ1-5, with TRBD1 matching over 7 bases. The CDR3 is made up of 14 amino acids. Trimming took 4 bases from V and 6 from J; bases not matched to a gene: 6. CDR1 is PRHDT, CDR2 FYEKMQ, per germline (reference sequence). This chain's CDR3 is CASSSGTVGQPQHF. The CDR3 DNA follows: TGTGCCAGCAGCTCCGGGACAGTGGGTCAGCCCCAGCATTTT.

This clonotype was observed many times. The gene calls are TRBV28 and TRBJ1-4; tentative D call: TRBD1 (6 bases). The CDR3 is 16 residues long. In germline, CDR1 is MDHEN, CDR2 SYDVKM. With 8 bases removed from V and 10 bases from J, the gap between germline ends came to 26 bases. CDR3 region: CASRRTVGGWSRKLFF. The CDR3, as DNA: TGTGCCAGCCGTCGAACTGTGGGGGGCTGGTCTCGAAAACTGTTTTTT.

The J gene is TRBJ2-5, the V gene TRBV19; 7 nucleotides line up with TRBD2. CDR3 length: 15 residues. Trimming at V came to 5 bases and at J to 2 bases, leaving 8 bases not matched to a gene. Looked up from germline, CDR1 is LNHDA and CDR2 is SQIVND (reference sequence). The CDR3 region has the DNA TGTGCCAGTAGTTTCCTCCCTAGCGGACAAGAGACCCAGTACTTC. Its protein is CASSFLPSGQETQYF.

This chain links TRBV7-2 with TRBJ1-6, with 7 bases aligning to TRBD1. The germline V gene encodes CDR1 SGHTA and CDR2 FQGNSA. The junction had 4 bases not matched to a gene; V was cut back by 4 bases and J by 4 bases. This CDR3 region has 15 residues. The CDR3 nucleotides are TGTGCCAGCAGCTCGCGGGACAGTTATAATTCACCCCTCCACTTT. Translating it yields CASSSRDSYNSPLHF.

This clonotype came up many times. V usage is TRBV6-6 and J usage is TRBJ2-7, with D possibly TRBD1 on 5 matching bases. CDR1 is MNHNY, CDR2 SVGAGI, per germline (reference sequence). The ends were cut back, 2 bases at V and 5 bases at J, with 13 bases in the middle. This CDR3 comprises 14 residues. Here the CDR3 reads CASSYGETGDEQYF. DNA for the CDR3: TGTGCCAGCAGTTACGGGGAAACAGGAGACGAGCAGTACTTC.